This T cell receptor (beta chain) appears in the sequencing data of a study of shared clonotypes between healthy human individuals. Overall study context: Each donor's CD8 memory used one plate, CD8 naive two, each CD4 subset three. Study results and limitations: The expectation was that sequencing depth would affect clonotype sharing among donors.

CDR3 length: 12 residues. Trimming took 3 bases from V and 7 from J, leaving 7 bases between them. The germline V gene has CDR1 SGHTA and CDR2 FQGNSA. Into CD45RA+ naive and CD45RA-negative memory subsets, the CD4+ cells were split. At a deep level, the assay was run. Here immunoSEQ multiplex PCR was the method, and the copy in TCRdb shows in-frame clones only, minus some. The sample lists some 2,000,000 clones; 95% were seen once. A remark on this clone: The target antigen is unknown.

The sample was naive CD4+ T cells sorted from blood. Subset: CD45RA+ positively selected. The chain links TRBV7-2 to TRBJ2-1, with D possibly TRBD1 on 6 matching bases. The source is a young man in good health. In DNA form, the CDR3 reads TGTGCCAGCAGCTTTACAGGGAATGAGCAGTTCTTC. Its protein is CASSFTGNEQFF.